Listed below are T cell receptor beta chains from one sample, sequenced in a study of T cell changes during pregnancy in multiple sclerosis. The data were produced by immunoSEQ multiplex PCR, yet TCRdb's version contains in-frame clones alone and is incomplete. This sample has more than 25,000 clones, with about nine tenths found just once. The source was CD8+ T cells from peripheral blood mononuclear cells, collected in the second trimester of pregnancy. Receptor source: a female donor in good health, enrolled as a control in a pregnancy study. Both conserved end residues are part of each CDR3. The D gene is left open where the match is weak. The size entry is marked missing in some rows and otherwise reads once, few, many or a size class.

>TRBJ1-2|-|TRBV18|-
CASSPFFLGANYGYTF
TGTGCCAGCTCACCATTTTTTTTGGGAGCCAACTATGGCTACACCTTC
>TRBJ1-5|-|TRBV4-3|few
CASSQDIGEGSQPQHF
TGCGCCAGCAGCCAAGATATAGGGGAGGGCAGTCAGCCCCAGCATTTT
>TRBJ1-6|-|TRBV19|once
CASSRGSSPLHF
TGTGCCAGTAGTCGAGGGAGCTCACCCCTCCACTTT
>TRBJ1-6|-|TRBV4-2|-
CASSQRAVGAEPDSPLHF
TGTGCCAGCAGCCAAAGGGCAGTAGGGGCAGAACCTGATTCACCCCTCCACTTT
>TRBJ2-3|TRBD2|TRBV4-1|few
CASSQVSIQLAGTRDTQYF
TGCGCCAGCAGCCAAGTTTCTATCCAGCTAGCGGGGACGAGAGATACGCAGTATTTT
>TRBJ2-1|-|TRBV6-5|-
CASSKRTDTYNEQFF
TGTGCCAGCAGTAAACGGACTGATACCTACAATGAGCAGTTCTTC
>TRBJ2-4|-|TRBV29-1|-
CSVVEGVKNIQYF
TGCAGCGTTGTAGAAGGGGTCAAAAACATTCAGTACTTC
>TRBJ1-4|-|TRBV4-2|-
CASSPPVGLTNEKLFF
TGTGCCAGCAGCCCCCCGGTTGGACTAACTAACGAAAAACTGTTTTTT
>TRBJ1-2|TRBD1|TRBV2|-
CASSEVTGDGYTF
TGTGCCAGCAGTGAAGTGACAGGGGATGGCTACACCTTC
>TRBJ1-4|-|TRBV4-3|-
CASSQDRPGHPEKLFF
TGCGCCAGCAGCCAGGACCGACCGGGACACCCTGAAAAACTGTTTTTT
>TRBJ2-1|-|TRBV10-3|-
CAISELRADEQFF
TGTGCCATCAGTGAATTGAGGGCCGATGAGCAGTTCTTC
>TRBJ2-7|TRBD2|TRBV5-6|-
CASSFESGGPYEQYF
TGTGCCAGCAGCTTTGAGAGCGGGGGGCCATACGAGCAGTACTTC
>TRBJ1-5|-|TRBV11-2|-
CASSSVGGGGQPQHF
TGTGCCAGCAGCTCGGTTGGGGGGGGCGGTCAGCCCCAGCATTTT
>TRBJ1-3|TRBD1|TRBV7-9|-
CASSADRGQFPSGNTIYF
TGTGCCAGCAGCGCTGATCGGGGACAGTTCCCCTCTGGAAACACCATATATTTT
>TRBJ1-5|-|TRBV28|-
CASRSREYSNQPQHF
TGTGCCAGCAGGTCTCGAGAGTATAGCAATCAGCCCCAGCATTTT
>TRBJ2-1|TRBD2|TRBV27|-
CASSLGTSGGNEQFF
TGTGCCAGCAGTTTGGGTACTAGCGGGGGCAATGAGCAGTTCTTC
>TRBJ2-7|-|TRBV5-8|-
CASSLTGRGYEQYF
TGTGCCAGCAGCTTGACGGGCAGGGGCTACGAGCAGTACTTC
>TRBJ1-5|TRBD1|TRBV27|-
CASSLDRGYQPQHF
TGTGCCAGCAGTTTAGACAGGGGGTATCAGCCCCAGCATTTT
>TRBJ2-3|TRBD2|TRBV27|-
CASSVRRTSGGTDTQYF
TGTGCCAGCAGTGTACGTCGGACTAGCGGGGGCACAGATACGCAGTATTTT
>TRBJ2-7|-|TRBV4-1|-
CASSQVYSDYEQYF
TGCGCCAGCAGCCAAGTTTATTCAGACTACGAGCAGTACTTC
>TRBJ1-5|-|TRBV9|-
CASSSGQGVLAQHF
TGTGCCAGCAGCTCGGGACAAGGGGTTCTTGCCCAGCATTTT
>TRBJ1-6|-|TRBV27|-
CASSLVRDSPLHF
TGTGCCAGCAGTTTAGTCAGGGATTCACCCCTCCACTTT
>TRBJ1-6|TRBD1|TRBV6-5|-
CASSAPGQGNSPLHF
TGTGCCAGCAGTGCACCGGGACAGGGCAATTCACCCCTCCACTTT
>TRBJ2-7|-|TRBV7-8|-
CASSLVGQKPFYEQYF
TGTGCCAGCAGCTTAGTTGGGCAGAAACCTTTTTACGAGCAGTACTTC
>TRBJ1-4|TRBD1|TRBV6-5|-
CASSGGTGFGEKLFF
TGTGCCAGCAGTGGCGGGACAGGGTTTGGTGAAAAACTGTTTTTT
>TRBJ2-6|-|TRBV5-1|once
CASSLVAEQGVLTF
TGCGCCAGCAGCTTGGTGGCCGAACAGGGCGTCCTGACTTTC
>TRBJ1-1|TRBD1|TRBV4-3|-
CASSQHRDRGPNTEAFF
TGCGCCAGCAGCCAACACCGGGACAGGGGGCCGAACACTGAAGCTTTCTTT
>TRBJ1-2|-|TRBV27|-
CASRGGFGYGYTF
TGTGCCAGCAGAGGAGGGTTCGGCTATGGCTACACCTTC
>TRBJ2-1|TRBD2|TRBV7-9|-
CASSPNSGGTNNEQFF
TGTGCCAGCAGCCCGAACAGCGGGGGCACAAACAATGAGCAGTTCTTC
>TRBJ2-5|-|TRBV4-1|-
CASSHDGALGETQYF
TGCGCCAGCAGCCACGATGGGGCCCTAGGGGAGACCCAGTACTTC
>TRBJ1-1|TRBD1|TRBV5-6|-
CASSNTGDTEAFF
TGTGCCAGCAGCAATACAGGGGACACTGAAGCTTTCTTT
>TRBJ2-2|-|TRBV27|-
CASRTGLSSGELFF
TGTGCCAGCAGAACAGGGTTAAGCTCCGGGGAGCTGTTTTTT
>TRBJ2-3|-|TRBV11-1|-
CASSLVGQGATDTQYF
TGTGCCAGCAGCTTAGTAGGCCAGGGTGCGACAGATACGCAGTATTTT
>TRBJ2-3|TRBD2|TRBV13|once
CASSLVGSGGDTQYF
TGTGCCAGCAGCTTAGTGGGTAGCGGGGGAGATACGCAGTATTTT
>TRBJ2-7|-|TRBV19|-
CASTAGQSYEQYF
TGTGCCAGTACCGCGGGACAGAGCTACGAGCAGTACTTC
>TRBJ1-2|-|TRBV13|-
CASSLGRDTYGYTF
TGTGCCAGCAGCTTAGGACGGGACACCTATGGCTACACCTTC
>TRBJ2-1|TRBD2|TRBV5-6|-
CASSLMGSGGANEQFF
TGTGCCAGCAGCTTGATGGGTAGCGGGGGGGCCAATGAGCAGTTCTTC
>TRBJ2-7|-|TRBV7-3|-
CASSLNHRVGQYF
TGTGCCAGCAGCTTAAACCACAGGGTTGGGCAGTACTTC
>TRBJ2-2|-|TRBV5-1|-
CASSLGQGELFF
TGCGCCAGCAGCTTGGGACAGGGGGAGCTGTTTTTT
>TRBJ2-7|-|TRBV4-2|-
CASSQDLRYEQYF
TGTGCCAGCAGCCAAGATCTGAGATACGAGCAGTACTTC
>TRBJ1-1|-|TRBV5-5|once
CASSLVEGLNTEAFF
TGTGCCAGCAGCTTGGTAGAGGGTTTGAACACTGAAGCTTTCTTT
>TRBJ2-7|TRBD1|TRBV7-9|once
CASSAGTGRYEQYF
TGTGCCAGCAGCGCCGGGACAGGACGCTACGAGCAGTACTTC
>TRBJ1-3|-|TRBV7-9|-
CASSQTGKAADGNTIYF
TGTGCCAGCAGCCAAACAGGGAAGGCTGCAGATGGAAACACCATATATTTT
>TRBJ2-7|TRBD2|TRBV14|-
CASSPRLAGGSPGQYF
TGTGCCAGCAGCCCCAGACTAGCGGGGGGCTCCCCAGGGCAGTACTTC
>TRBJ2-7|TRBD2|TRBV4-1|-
CASSQDRIAGSISYEQYF
TGCGCCAGCAGCCAAGATCGAATAGCGGGGTCCATCTCCTACGAGCAGTACTTC
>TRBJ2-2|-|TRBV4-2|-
CASSQGLNTGELFF
TGTGCCAGCAGCCAAGGACTAAACACCGGGGAGCTGTTTTTT
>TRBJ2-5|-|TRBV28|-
CATLQETQYF
TGTGCCACCCTTCAAGAGACCCAGTACTTC
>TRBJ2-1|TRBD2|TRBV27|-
CASSSSPGLAGDEQFF
TGTGCCAGCAGTTCATCCCCGGGACTAGCGGGCGATGAGCAGTTCTTC
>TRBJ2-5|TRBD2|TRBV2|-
CASSRTSGGAVETQYF
TGTGCCAGCAGTAGGACTAGCGGGGGGGCCGTGGAGACCCAGTACTTC
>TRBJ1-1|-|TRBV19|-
CASSFRQAETMNTEAFF
TGTGCCAGTAGTTTCCGACAGGCCGAAACTATGAACACTGAAGCTTTCTTT
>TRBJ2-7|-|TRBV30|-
CAWSVHTGPYEQYF
TGTGCCTGGAGTGTACACACAGGTCCATACGAGCAGTACTTC
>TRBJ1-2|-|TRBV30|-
CAWQDFARGYYGYTF
TGTGCCTGGCAAGACTTCGCCCGGGGGTACTATGGCTACACCTTC
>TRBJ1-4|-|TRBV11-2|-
CASSSQERATNEKLFF
TGTGCCAGCAGCTCCCAGGAAAGAGCAACTAATGAAAAACTGTTTTTT
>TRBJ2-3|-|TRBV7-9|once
CASSSRVAGTDTQYF
TGTGCCAGCAGCTCGAGGGTGGCGGGCACAGATACGCAGTATTTT
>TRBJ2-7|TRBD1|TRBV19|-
CASSITGDYEQYF
TGTGCCAGTAGTATTACAGGGGACTACGAGCAGTACTTC